The clone carrying this TCR beta chain was seen many times. The antigen remains unidentified. The germline V gene has CDR1 MGHRA and CDR2 YSYEKL. The CDR3 length is 14 residues. The V and J ends lost 0 bases and 5 bases, in that order; junction bases with no gene match: 3. TCRdb ran MiXCR on the 5' RACE reads and lists one entry per CDR3 protein. This sample has around 480,000 distinct CDR3 sequences, with 17% found just once. These data belong to a study of CD8 T cells in ankylosing spondylitis. Study-wide points: In synovial fluid and blood from reactive arthritis, some motif variants were previously reported. A TCR beta motif of several highly homologous variants seemed to mark ankylosing spondylitis blood. Matched ankylosing spondylitis synovial fluid reportedly showed significant enrichment of disease-linked clones. Within peripheral blood, clones linked to disease were CD8+ and relatively rare.

The genes are TRBV4-1 and TRBJ2-5; TRBD2 aligns across 7 bases. Sequences were obtained from blood, either unsorted or a sorted T cell fraction (not recorded which). The clonotype originates from a male donor with ankylosing spondylitis. The CDR3: CASSQDRAGETQYF. CDR3 in DNA: TGCGCCAGCAGCCAAGATCGAGCGGGGGAGACCCAGTACTTC.